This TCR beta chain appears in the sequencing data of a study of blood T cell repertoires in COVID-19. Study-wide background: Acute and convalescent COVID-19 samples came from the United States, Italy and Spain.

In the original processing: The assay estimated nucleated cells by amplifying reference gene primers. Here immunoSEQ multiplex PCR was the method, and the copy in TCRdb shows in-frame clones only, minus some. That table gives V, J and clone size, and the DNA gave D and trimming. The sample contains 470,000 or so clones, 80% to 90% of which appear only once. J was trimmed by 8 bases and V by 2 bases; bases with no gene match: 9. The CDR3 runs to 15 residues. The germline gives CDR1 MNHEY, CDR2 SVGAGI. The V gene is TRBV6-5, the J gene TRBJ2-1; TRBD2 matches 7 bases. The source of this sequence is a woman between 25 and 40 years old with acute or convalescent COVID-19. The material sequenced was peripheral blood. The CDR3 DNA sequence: TGTGCCAGCAGTTACAACACCCTCCGGGGGGATGAGCAGTTCTTC. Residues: CASSYNTLRGDEQFF.